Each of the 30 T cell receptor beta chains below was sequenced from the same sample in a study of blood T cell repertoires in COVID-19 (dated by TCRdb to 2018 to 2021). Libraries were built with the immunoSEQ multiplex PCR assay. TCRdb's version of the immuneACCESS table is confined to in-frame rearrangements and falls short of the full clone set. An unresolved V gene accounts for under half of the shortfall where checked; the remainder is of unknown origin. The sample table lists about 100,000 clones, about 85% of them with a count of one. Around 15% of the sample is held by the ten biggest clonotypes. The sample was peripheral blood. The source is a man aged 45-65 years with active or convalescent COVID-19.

The CDR3 sequence is CASSPGQGLSYEQYF. For the CDR3, the DNA is TGTGCCAGCTCACCGGGACAGGGTTTGTCCTACGAGCAGTACTTC. V gene TRBV18 combines with J gene TRBJ2-7; 9 nucleotides agree with TRBD1. Germline V gene data show CDR1 as KGHSH and CDR2 as LQKENI. With V trimmed by 3 bases and J by 1 base, 4 bases remained unmatched. This CDR3 region has 15 residues. Complete variable domain (other parts from reference TRBV18 and TRBJ2-7): NAGVMQNPRHLVRRRGQEARLRCSPMKGHSHVYWYRQLPEEGLKFMVYLQKENIIDESGMPKERFSAEFPKEGPSILRIQQVVRGDSAAYFCASSPGQGLSYEQYFGPGTRLTVT.

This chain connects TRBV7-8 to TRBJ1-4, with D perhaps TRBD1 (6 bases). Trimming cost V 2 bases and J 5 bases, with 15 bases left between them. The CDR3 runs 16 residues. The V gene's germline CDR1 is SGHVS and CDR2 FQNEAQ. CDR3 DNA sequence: TGTGCCAGCAGCTTACGTCTTAACAGGGTGAATGAAAAACTGTTTTTT. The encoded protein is CASSLRLNRVNEKLFF.

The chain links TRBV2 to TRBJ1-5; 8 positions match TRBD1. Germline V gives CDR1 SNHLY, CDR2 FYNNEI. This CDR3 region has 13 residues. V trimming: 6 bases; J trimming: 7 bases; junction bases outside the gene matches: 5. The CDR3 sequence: CASRDDRGQPQHF. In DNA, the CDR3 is TGTGCCAGCAGGGATGACAGGGGACAGCCCCAGCATTTT.

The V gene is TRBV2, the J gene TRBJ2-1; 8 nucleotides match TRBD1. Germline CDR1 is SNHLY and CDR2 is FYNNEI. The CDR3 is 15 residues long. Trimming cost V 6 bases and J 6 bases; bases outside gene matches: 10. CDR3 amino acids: CASSEDRAQPNEQFF. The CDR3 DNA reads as TGTGCCAGCAGCGAGGACAGGGCTCAGCCCAATGAGCAGTTCTTC.

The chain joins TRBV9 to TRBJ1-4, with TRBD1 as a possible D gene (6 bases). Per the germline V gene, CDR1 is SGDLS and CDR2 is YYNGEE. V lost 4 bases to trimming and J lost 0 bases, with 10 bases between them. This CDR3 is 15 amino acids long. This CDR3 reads CASSPGHTTNEKLFF. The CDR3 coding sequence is TGTGCCAGCAGCCCGGGACACACAACTAATGAAAAACTGTTTTTT.

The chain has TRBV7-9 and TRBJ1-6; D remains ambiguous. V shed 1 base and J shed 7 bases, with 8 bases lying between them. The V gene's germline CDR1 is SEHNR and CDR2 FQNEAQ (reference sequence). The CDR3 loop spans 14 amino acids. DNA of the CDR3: TGTGCCAGCAGCTTAGAGGCAGGAAATTCACCCCTCCACTTT. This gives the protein CASSLEAGNSPLHF.

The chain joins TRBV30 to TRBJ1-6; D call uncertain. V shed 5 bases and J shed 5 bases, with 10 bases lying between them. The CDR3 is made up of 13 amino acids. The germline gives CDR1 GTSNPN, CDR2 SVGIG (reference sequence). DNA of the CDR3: TGTGCCTGGGAGCAAGTCGATAATTCACCCCTCCACTTT. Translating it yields CAWEQVDNSPLHF.

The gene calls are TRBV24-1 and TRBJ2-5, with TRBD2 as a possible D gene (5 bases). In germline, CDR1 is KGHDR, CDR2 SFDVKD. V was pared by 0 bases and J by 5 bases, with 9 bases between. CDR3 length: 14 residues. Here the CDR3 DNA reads TGTGCCACCAGTGATTTGCTAGCTGGGGAGACCCAGTACTTC. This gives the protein CATSDLLAGETQYF.

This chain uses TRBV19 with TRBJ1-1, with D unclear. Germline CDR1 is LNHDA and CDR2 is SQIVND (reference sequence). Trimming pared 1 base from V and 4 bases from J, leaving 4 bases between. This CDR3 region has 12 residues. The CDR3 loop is CASSIAGTEAFF. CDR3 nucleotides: TGTGCCAGTAGTATAGCCGGCACTGAAGCTTTCTTT.

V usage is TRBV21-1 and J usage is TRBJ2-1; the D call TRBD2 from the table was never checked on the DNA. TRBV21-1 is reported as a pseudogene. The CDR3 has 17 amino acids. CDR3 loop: CASRSQAGGPKDCEQFF. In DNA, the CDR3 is TGTGCCAGCAGATCTCAGGCGGGAGGGCCCAAGGATTGTGAGCAGTTCTTC.

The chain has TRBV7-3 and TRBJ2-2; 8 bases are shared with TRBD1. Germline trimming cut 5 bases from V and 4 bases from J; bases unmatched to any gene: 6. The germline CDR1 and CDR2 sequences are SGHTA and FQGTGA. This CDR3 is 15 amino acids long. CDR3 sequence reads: CASSRGQAGTGELFF. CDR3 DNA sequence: TGTGCCAGCAGCCGGGGACAGGCGGGCACCGGGGAGCTGTTTTTT.

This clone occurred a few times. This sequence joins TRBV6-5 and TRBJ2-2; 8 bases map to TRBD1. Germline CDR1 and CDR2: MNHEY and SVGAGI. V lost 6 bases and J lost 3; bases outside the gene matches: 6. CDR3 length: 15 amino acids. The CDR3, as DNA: TGTGCCAGCAGCAGAACAGGGGGACACACCGGGGAGCTGTTTTTT. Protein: CASSRTGGHTGELFF.

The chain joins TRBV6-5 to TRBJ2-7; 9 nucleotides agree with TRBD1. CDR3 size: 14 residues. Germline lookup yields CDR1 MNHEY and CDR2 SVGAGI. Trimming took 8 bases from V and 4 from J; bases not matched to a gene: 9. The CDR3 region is CASGGQGRIYEQYF. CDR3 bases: TGTGCCAGCGGCGGACAGGGGAGGATATACGAGCAGTACTTC.

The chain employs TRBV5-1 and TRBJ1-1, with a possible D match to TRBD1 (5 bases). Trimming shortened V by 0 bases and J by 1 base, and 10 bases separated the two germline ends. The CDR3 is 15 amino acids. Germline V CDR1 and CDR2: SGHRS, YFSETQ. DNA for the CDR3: TGCGCCAGCAGCTTGGGACTGGGGCGGAACACTGAAGCTTTCTTT. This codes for CASSLGLGRNTEAFF.

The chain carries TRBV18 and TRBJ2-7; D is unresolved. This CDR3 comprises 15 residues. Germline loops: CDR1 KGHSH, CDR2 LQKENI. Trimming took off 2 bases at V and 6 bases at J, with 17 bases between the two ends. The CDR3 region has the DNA TGTGCCAGCTCACCAGATGGCGGCCCCTCTCCCGAGCAGTACTTC. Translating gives CASSPDGGPSPEQYF.

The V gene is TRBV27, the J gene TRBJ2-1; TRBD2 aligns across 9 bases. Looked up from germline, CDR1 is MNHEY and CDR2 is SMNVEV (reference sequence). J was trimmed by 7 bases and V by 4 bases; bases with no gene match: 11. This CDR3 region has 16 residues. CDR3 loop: CASSSTAGGFNNEQFF. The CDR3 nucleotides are TGTGCCAGCAGTTCCACAGCGGGAGGATTCAATAATGAGCAGTTCTTC.

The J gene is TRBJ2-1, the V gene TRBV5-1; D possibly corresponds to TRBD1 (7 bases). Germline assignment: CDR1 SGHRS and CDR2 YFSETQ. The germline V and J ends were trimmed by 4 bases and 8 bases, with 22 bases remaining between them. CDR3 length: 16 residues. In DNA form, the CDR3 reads TGCGCCAGCAGCCCAGGGGGGACGGGGGACTGGGATGAGCAGTTCTTC. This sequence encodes CASSPGGTGDWDEQFF.

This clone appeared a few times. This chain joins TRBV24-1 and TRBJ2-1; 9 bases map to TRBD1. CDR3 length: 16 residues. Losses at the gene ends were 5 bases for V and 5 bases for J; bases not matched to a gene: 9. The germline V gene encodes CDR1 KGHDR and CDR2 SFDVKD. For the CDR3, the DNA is TGTGCCACCAGTGCCAGACCGGGACAGGGCAACAATGAGCAGTTCTTC. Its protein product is CATSARPGQGNNEQFF.

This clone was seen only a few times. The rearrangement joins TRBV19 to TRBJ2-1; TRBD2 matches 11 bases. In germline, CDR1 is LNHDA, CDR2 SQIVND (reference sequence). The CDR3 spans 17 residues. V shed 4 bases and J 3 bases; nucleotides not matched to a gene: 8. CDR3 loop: CASSKQPLAGGYNEQFF. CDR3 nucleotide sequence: TGTGCCAGTAGTAAGCAGCCCCTAGCGGGAGGCTACAATGAGCAGTTCTTC.

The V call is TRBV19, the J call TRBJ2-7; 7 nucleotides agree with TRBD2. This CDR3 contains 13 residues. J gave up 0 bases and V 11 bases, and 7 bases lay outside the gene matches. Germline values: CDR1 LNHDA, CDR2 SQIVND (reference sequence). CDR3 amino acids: CACSSGSSYEQYF. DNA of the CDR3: TGTGCCTGCTCTAGCGGTAGCTCCTACGAGCAGTACTTC. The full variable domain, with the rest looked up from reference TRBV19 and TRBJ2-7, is DGGITQSPKYLFRKEGQNVTLSCEQNLNHDAMYWYRQDPGQGLRLIYYSQIVNDFQKGDIAEGYSVSREKKESFPLTVTSAQKNPTAFYLCACSSGSSYEQYFGPGTRLTVT.

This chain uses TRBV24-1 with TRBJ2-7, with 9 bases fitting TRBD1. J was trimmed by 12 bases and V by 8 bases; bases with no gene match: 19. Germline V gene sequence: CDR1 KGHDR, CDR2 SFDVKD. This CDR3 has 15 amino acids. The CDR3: CATNSLGDRVSRWYF. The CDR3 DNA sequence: TGTGCCACCAATTCCTTAGGGGACAGGGTTAGTCGATGGTACTTC.

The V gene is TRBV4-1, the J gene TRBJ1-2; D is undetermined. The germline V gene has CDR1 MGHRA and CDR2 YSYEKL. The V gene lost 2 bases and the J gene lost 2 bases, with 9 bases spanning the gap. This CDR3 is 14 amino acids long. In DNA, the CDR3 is TGCGCCAGCAGCCAAACGACGGGGAACTATGGCTACACCTTC. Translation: CASSQTTGNYGYTF.

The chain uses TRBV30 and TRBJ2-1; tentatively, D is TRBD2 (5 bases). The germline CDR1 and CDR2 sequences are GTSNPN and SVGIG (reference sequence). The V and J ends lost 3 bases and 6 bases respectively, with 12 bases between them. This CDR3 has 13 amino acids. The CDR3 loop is CAWRIDAGNEQFF. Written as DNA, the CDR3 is TGTGCCTGGAGAATCGACGCGGGCAATGAGCAGTTCTTC.

CDR3 protein: CSVELTNPRSGYTF. In nucleotides, the CDR3 is TGCAGCGTTGAATTGACGAACCCTCGGAGCGGCTACACCTTC. V usage is TRBV29-1 and J usage is TRBJ1-2; D is unresolved. Deletions cut 2 bases from V and 8 bases from J, with 18 bases between. CDR3 length: 14 amino acids. CDR1 is SQVTM, CDR2 ANQGSEA, per germline.

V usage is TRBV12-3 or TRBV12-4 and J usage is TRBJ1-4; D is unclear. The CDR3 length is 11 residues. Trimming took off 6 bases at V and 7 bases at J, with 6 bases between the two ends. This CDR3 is CASSVSEKLFF. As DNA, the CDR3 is TGTGCCAGCAGCGTGAGTGAAAAACTGTTTTTT.

The CDR3 loop is CASSGQASSYNEQFF. Here the CDR3 DNA reads TGTGCCAGCAGCGGACAGGCCTCATCCTACAATGAGCAGTTCTTC. The J gene is TRBJ2-1, the V gene TRBV2; 7 positions match TRBD1. CDR3 length: 15 residues. The J segment lost 1 base and the V segment lost 6 bases, leaving 6 bases of the junction unmatched. CDR1 and CDR2 (germline): SNHLY, FYNNEI.

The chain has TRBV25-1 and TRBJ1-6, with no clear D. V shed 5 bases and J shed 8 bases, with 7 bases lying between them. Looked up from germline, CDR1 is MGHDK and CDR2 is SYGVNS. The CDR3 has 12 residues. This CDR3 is CASSFSDSPLHF. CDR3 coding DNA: TGTGCCAGCAGTTTCTCAGATTCACCCCTCCACTTT.

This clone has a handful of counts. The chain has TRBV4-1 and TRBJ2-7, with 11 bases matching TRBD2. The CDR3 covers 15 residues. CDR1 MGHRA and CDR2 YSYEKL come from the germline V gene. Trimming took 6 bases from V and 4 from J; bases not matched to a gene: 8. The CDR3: CASRTLAGDNYEQYF. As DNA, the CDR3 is TGCGCCAGCAGGACACTAGCGGGAGATAATTACGAGCAGTACTTC.

CDR3 sequence: CASSPPGGRDEQFF. The CDR3 DNA reads as TGTGCCAGCAGCCCCCCGGGAGGGAGAGATGAGCAGTTCTTC. This chain uses TRBV7-9 with TRBJ2-1; 8 bases fit TRBD2. The CDR3 totals 14 residues. The V segment lost 5 bases and the J segment 8 bases; nucleotides outside the gene matches: 8. Germline-derived CDR1 and CDR2 are SEHNR and FQNEAQ (reference sequence).

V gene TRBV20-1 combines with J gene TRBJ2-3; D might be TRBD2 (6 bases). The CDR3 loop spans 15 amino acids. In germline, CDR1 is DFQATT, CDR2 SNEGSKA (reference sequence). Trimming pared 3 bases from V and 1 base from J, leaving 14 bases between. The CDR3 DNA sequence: TGCAGTGCTAGTGGGTCGGGAGTGGGCACAGATACGCAGTATTTT. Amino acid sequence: CSASGSGVGTDTQYF.